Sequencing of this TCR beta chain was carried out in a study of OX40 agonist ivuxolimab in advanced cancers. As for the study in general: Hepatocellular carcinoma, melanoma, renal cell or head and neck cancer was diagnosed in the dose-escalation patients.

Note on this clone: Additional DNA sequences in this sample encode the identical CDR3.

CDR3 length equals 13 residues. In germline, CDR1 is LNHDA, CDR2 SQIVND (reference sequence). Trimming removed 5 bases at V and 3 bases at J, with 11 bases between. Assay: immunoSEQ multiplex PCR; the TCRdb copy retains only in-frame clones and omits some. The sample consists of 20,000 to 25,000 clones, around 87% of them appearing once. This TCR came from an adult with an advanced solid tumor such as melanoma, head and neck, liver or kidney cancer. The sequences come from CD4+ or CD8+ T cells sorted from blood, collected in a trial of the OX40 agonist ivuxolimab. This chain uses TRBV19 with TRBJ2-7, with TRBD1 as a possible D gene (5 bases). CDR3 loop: CASSLDSNYEQYF. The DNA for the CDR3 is TGTGCCAGTAGTCTTGACAGTAACTACGAGCAGTACTTC.